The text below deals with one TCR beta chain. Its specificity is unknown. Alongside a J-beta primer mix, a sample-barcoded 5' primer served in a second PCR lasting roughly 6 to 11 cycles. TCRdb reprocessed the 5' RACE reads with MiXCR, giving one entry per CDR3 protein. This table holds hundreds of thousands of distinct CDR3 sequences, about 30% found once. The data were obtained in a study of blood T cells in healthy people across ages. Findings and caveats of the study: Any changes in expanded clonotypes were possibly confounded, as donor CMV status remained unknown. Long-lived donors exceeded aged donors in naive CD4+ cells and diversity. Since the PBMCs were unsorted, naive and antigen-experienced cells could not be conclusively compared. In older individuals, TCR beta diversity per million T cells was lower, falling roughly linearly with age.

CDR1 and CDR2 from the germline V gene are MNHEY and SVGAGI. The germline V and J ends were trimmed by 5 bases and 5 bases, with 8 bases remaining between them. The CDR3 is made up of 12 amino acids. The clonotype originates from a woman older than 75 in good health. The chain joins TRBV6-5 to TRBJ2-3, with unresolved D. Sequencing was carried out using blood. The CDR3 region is CASSTPEDTQYF. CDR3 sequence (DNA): TGTGCCAGCAGTACGCCGGAAGATACGCAGTATTTT.